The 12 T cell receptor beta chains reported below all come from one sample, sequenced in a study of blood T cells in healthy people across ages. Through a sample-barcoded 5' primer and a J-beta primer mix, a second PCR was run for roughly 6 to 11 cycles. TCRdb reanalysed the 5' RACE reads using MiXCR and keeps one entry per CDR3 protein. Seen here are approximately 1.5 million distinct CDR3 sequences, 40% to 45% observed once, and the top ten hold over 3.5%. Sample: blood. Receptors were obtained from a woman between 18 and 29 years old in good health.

For the CDR3, the DNA is TGTGCCGGAGTGGAGGGGGCGAACACTGAAGCTTTCTTT. Amino acids: CAGVEGANTEAFF. The chain combines TRBV6-1 with TRBJ1-1; TRBD1 aligns across 7 bases. The germline CDR1 and CDR2 sequences are MNHNS and SASEGT. CDR3 size: 13 residues. Trimming cost V 11 bases and J 1 base; bases outside gene matches: 7.

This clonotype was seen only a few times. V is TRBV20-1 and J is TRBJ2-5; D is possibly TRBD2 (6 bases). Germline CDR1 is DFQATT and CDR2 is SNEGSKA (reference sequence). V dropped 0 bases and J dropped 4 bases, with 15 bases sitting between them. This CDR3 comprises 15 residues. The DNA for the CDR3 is TGCAGTGCTAGAGATCGGCGGGACTTCGGAGAGACCCAGTACTTC. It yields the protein CSARDRRDFGETQYF.

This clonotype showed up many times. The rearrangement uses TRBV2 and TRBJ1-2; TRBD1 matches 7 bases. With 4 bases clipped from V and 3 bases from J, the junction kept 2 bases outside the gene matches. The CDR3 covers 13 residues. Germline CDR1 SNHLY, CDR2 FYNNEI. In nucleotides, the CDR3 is TGTGCCAGCAGTGGACAGGGTGACTATGGCTACACCTTC. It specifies CASSGQGDYGYTF.

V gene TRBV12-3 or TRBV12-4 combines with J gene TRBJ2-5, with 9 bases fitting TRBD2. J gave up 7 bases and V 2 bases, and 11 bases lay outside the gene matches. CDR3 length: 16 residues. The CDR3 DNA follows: TGTGCCAGCAGTTTATTTACTAGCGGGCCGGGTGGGACCCAGTACTTC. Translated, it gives CASSLFTSGPGGTQYF.

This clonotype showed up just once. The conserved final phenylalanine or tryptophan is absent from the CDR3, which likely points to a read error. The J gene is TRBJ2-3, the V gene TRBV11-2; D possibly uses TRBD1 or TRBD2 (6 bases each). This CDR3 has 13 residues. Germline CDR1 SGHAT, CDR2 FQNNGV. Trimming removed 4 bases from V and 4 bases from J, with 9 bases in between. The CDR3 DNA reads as TGTGCCAGCAGCTCGGGGGCGGCAGATACGCAGTATTTA. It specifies CASSSGAADTQYL.

CDR3 loop: CASKRQGYYEQYF. CDR3 in DNA: TGTGCCAGCAAGAGACAGGGGTACTACGAGCAGTACTTC. V and J are TRBV25-1 and TRBJ2-7; 8 bases align to TRBD1. This CDR3 region has 13 residues. J lost 3 bases, V lost 7 bases, and 5 bases had no gene match. Per germline, CDR1 MGHDK and CDR2 SYGVNS.

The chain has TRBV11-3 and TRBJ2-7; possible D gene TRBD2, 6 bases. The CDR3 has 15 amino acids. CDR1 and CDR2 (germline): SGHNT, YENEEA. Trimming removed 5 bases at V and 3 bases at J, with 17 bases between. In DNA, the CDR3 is TGTGCCAGCAGCGCCGGGACTTCCCCGAACTACGAGCAGTACTTC. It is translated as CASSAGTSPNYEQYF. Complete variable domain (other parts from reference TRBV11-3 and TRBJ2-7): EAGVVQSPRYKIIEKKQPVAFWCNPISGHNTLYWYLQNLGQGPELLIRYENEEAVDDSQLPKDRFSAERLKGVDSTLKIQPAELGDSAVYLCASSAGTSPNYEQYFGPGTRLTVT.

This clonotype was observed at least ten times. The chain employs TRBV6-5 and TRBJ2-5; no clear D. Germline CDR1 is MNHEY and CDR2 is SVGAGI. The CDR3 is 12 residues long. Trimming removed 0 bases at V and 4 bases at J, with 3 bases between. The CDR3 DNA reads TGTGCCAGCAGTTACTCGAGAGAGACCCAGTACTTC. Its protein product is CASSYSRETQYF.

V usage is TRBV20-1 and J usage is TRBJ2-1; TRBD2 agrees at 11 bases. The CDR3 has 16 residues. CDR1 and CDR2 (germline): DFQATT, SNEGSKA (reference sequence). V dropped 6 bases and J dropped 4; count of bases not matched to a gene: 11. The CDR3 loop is CSARRLAGGGYNEQFF. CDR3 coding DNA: TGCAGTGCCCGGCGGTTAGCGGGGGGGGGTTACAATGAGCAGTTCTTC.

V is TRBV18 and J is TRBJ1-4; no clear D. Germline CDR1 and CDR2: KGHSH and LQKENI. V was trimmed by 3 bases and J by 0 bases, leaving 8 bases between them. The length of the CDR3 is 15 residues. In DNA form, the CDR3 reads TGTGCCAGCTCACCTGAGGTTGCAACTAATGAAAAACTGTTTTTT. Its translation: CASSPEVATNEKLFF.

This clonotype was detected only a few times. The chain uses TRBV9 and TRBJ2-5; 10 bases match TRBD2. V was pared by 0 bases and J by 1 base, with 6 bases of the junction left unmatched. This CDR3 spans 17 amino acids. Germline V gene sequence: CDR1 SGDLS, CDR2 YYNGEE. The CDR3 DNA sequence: TGTGCCAGCAGCGTAGGTAGCGGGGGGCTCAGCCAAGAGACCCAGTACTTC. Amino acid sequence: CASSVGSGGLSQETQYF.

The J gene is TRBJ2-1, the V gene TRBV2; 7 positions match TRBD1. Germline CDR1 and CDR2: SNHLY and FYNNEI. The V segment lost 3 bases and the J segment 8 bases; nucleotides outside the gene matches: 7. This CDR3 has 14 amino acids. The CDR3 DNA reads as TGTGCCAGCAGTGACCTAAGGCAGGGGGATGAGCAGTTCTTC. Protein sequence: CASSDLRQGDEQFF.